These 7 T cell receptor beta chains originate from one sample sequenced in a study of shared clonotypes between healthy human individuals. In the naive CD8 group, cells lacked CD45RO and were positively selected for CCR7, so terminally differentiated effector memory CD45RA+ cells were left out. Using immunoSEQ multiplex PCR, the repertoire was profiled, and TCRdb retains in-frame clones only, with some absent. Of 550,000 to 650,000 clones listed, approximately 96% are singletons. The sequencing input was naive CD8+ T cells sorted from blood. All receptors derive from a woman aged 25 to 39 in good health.

The chain is built from TRBV28 and TRBJ1-2; tentative D call: TRBD1 (6 bases). The CDR3 is 13 amino acids. The germline V gene encodes CDR1 MDHEN and CDR2 SYDVKM. Trimming pared 6 bases from V and 3 bases from J, leaving 11 bases between. The CDR3 DNA follows: TGTGCCAGCAGACCGGACAGCGACTATGGCTACACCTTC. Protein sequence: CASRPDSDYGYTF.

CDR3 nucleotide sequence: TGTGCCAGCAGCCCCGGGACAGTAAAAAACGAGCAGTACTTC. Its translation is CASSPGTVKNEQYF. The chain uses TRBV27 and TRBJ2-7; 7 positions agree with TRBD1. V gave up 6 bases and J gave up 5 bases; unmatched junction bases: 10. This CDR3 spans 14 amino acids. Germline V lookup: CDR1 MNHEY, CDR2 SMNVEV (reference sequence).

CDR3 nucleotide sequence: TGTGCCAGCAGTAGACGGGGTCGATACCAAGAGACCCAGTACTTC. Amino acids: CASSRRGRYQETQYF. The rearrangement joins TRBV28 to TRBJ2-5; possibly TRBD2 for D (5 bases). The V end was cut by 5 bases, the J end by 0 bases, with 13 bases between. The CDR3 runs to 15 residues. Germline values: CDR1 MDHEN, CDR2 SYDVKM.

The chain employs TRBV7-9 and TRBJ2-1; TRBD2 matches at 9 bases. The ends lost 8 bases at V and 2 bases at J; junction bases unmatched: 16. The CDR3 has 18 amino acids. Germline V CDR1 and CDR2: SEHNR, FQNEAQ (reference sequence). CDR3 in amino acids: CASGPSGGTRGPYNEQFF. The CDR3 nucleotides are TGTGCCAGCGGCCCGAGCGGGGGGACACGGGGACCCTACAATGAGCAGTTCTTC.

This chain links TRBV11-2 with TRBJ1-2; a possible D gene is TRBD1 (5 bases). Trimming cost V 4 bases and J 0 bases, with 15 bases left between them. The CDR3 runs to 16 residues. Germline CDR1 and CDR2: SGHAT and FQNNGV. The CDR3 loop reads CASSSPGQEANYGYTF. CDR3 nucleotides: TGTGCCAGCAGCTCCCCGGGGCAGGAGGCTAACTATGGCTACACCTTC.

This chain connects TRBV28 to TRBJ1-3; D gene ambiguous. Trimming shortened V by 5 bases and J by 4 bases, and 6 bases separated the two germline ends. Germline assignment: CDR1 MDHEN and CDR2 SYDVKM. The CDR3 has 12 residues. The CDR3 sequence: CASSLTGNTIYF. The CDR3 nucleotides are TGTGCCAGCAGTCTTACCGGAAACACCATATATTTT.

This chain joins TRBV27 and TRBJ2-7; a possible D gene is TRBD1 (6 bases). The CDR3 is 13 amino acids. Germline assignment: CDR1 MNHEY and CDR2 SMNVEV (reference sequence). V was cut by 4 bases and J by 7 bases, with 14 bases left in between. CDR3 nucleotides: TGTGCCAGCAGTTATACAGGGCGAGGAGAGCAGTACTTC. This gives the protein CASSYTGRGEQYF.